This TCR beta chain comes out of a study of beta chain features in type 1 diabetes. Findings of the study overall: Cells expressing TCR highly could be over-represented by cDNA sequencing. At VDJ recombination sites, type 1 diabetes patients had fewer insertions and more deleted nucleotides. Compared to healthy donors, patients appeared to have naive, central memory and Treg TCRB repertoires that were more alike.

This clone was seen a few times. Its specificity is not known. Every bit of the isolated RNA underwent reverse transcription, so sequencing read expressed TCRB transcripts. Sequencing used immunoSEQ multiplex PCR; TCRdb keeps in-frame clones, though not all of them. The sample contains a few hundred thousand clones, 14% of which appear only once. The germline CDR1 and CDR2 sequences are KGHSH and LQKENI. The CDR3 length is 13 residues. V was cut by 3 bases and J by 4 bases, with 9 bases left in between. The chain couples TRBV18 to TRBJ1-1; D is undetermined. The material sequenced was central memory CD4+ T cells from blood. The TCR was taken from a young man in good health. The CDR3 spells CASSPSESTEAFF. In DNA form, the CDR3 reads TGTGCCAGCTCACCCTCGGAGAGCACTGAAGCTTTCTTT.